These 32 T cell receptor beta chains were all obtained from the same sample, sequenced in a study of cytomegalovirus exposure and HLA in healthy donors. The PCR was carried out with 60 Vbeta primers and 13 Jbeta primers. TCRdb keeps only in-frame clones here, not all; method: immunoSEQ multiplex PCR. The sample shows under 150,000 clones, approximately 9% of them seen only once. The sample consisted of PBMCs. These TCRs come from a male donor in good health and CMV-seronegative.

The rearrangement joins TRBV18 to TRBJ2-7; 9 bases agree with TRBD1. In germline, CDR1 is KGHSH, CDR2 LQKENI. With 3 bases clipped from V and 3 bases from J, the junction kept 15 bases outside the gene matches. The CDR3 covers 18 residues. The CDR3 DNA follows: TGTGCCAGCTCACCCCGGGACAGGGTACGGTTTCTACGCTACGAGCAGTACTTC. Translating it yields CASSPRDRVRFLRYEQYF.

The chain couples TRBV10-1 to TRBJ2-1; D possibly corresponds to TRBD1 (7 bases). The CDR3 length is 15 residues. Germline V gene lookup returns CDR1 WNHNN and CDR2 SYGVQD (reference sequence). V lost 4 bases to trimming and J lost 8 bases, with 18 bases between them. CDR3 region: CASSADQGGVYEQFF. As DNA, the CDR3 is TGCGCCAGCAGTGCCGACCAGGGGGGCGTATATGAGCAGTTCTTC.

The rearrangement joins TRBV19 to TRBJ2-7; D is perhaps TRBD2 (5 bases). The germline gives CDR1 LNHDA, CDR2 SQIVND (reference sequence). This CDR3 region has 12 residues. Trimming took off 2 bases at V and 6 bases at J, with 8 bases between the two ends. CDR3 nucleotide sequence: TGTGCCAGTAGTATACGGGAAGGCGAGCAGTACTTC. Translated: CASSIREGEQYF.

This clone was detected a few times. Other nucleotide sequences from this sample produce the same CDR3. The rearrangement uses TRBV7-2 and TRBJ1-5; D is ambiguous. Trimming shortened V by 5 bases and J by 4 bases, and 9 bases separated the two germline ends. Germline CDR1 reads SGHTA; CDR2 reads FQGNSA. This CDR3 contains 13 residues. CDR3 nucleotide sequence: TGTGCCAGCAGCCCCTCCCGGAATCAGCCCCAGCATTTT. Encoded protein: CASSPSRNQPQHF.

V gene TRBV10-2 combines with J gene TRBJ1-6, with TRBD1 matching 9 bases. Germline CDR1 WSHSY, CDR2 SAAADI. The CDR3 runs to 16 residues. J lost 14 bases, V lost 7 bases, and 18 bases had no gene match. The CDR3 bases are TGCGCCAGCATAACTTCCCCGGGACAGGGTTTCCAAGCCCTCCACTTT. Encoded protein: CASITSPGQGFQALHF.

The genes are TRBV5-8 and TRBJ2-3; 13 nucleotides match TRBD2. CDR1 and CDR2 from the germline V gene are SGHTS and YDEGEE. Unmatched junction bases numbered 4, after V lost 4 bases and J lost 2 bases. This CDR3 has 16 residues. In DNA, the CDR3 is TGTGCCAGCAGCACCGGGACTAGCGGGGCCACAGATACGCAGTATTTT. Protein sequence: CASSTGTSGATDTQYF.

Only a few counts were recorded for this clone. The chain joins TRBV9 to TRBJ2-2; D is ambiguous. CDR3 length equals 15 residues. Trimming removed 0 bases from V and 6 bases from J, with 12 bases in between. CDR1 and CDR2 from the germline V gene are SGDLS and YYNGEE. The CDR3 here is CASSVVASLAGELFF. The CDR3 DNA reads as TGTGCCAGCAGCGTAGTGGCTAGTTTAGCCGGGGAGCTGTTTTTT.

This clone has a handful of counts. This chain uses TRBV7-9 with TRBJ1-5, with 9 bases matching TRBD1. This CDR3 contains 16 residues. Germline assignment: CDR1 SEHNR and CDR2 FQNEAQ (reference sequence). Germline trimming cut 2 bases from V and 2 bases from J; bases unmatched to any gene: 4. CDR3 coding DNA: TGTGCCAGCAGCTTATTGGGACAGGGAGGCAATCAGCCCCAGCATTTT. Protein sequence: CASSLLGQGGNQPQHF.

The V and J genes are TRBV4-2 and TRBJ1-4; D is ambiguous. Trimming cost V 0 bases and J 8 bases, with 4 bases left between them. Looked up from germline, CDR1 is LGHNA and CDR2 is YNFKEQ. This CDR3 contains 12 residues. CDR3 residues: CASSQEEEKLFF. Written as DNA, the CDR3 is TGTGCCAGCAGCCAAGAGGAGGAAAAACTGTTTTTT.

Only a few counts were recorded for this clone. The chain recombines TRBV6-1 with TRBJ2-2; D perhaps matches TRBD2 (5 bases). The V and J ends lost 6 bases and 5 bases respectively, with 10 bases between them. There are 13 residues in the CDR3. From germline, CDR1 is MNHNS and CDR2 SASEGT. The CDR3 DNA follows: TGTGCCAGCAGGAGGGCTGGGACCGGGGAGCTGTTTTTT. Protein: CASRRAGTGELFF.

In this sample, this clone turned up a few times. This sequence joins TRBV13 and TRBJ2-1; a weak D match, TRBD1 (5 bases). Germline values: CDR1 PRHDT, CDR2 FYEKMQ (reference sequence). The CDR3 contains 16 residues. Trimming left V 2 bases short and J 3 bases short, with 14 bases between. This CDR3 is CASSLLGELLYNEQFF. The DNA of the CDR3 is TGTGCCAGCAGCTTACTAGGGGAACTCCTCTACAATGAGCAGTTCTTC.

This clone showed up just a few times. The CDR3 protein is CASSFDREVNQPQHF. The CDR3 DNA reads as TGTGCCAGCAGTTTCGACAGAGAAGTCAATCAGCCCCAGCATTTT. This chain connects TRBV2 to TRBJ1-5, with D possibly matching TRBD1 (5 bases). CDR3 size: 15 residues. Trimming pared 5 bases from V and 3 bases from J, leaving 14 bases between. Germline lookup yields CDR1 SNHLY and CDR2 FYNNEI.

Details on this clone: The sample carries other DNA sequences with the same CDR3. The J gene is TRBJ1-1, the V gene TRBV9; tentatively, D is TRBD1 (5 bases). Germline V lookup: CDR1 SGDLS, CDR2 YYNGEE. This CDR3 spans 13 amino acids. The ends were cut back, 0 bases at V and 3 bases at J, with 6 bases in the middle. The CDR3: CASSVGGDTEAFF. The CDR3 DNA follows: TGTGCCAGCAGCGTAGGGGGGGACACTGAAGCTTTCTTT.

The rearrangement links TRBV28 to TRBJ2-3, with D maybe TRBD2 (7 bases). The CDR3 runs 16 residues. Germline V CDR1 and CDR2: MDHEN, SYDVKM. V was cut by 5 bases and J by 3 bases, with 18 bases left in between. The CDR3 sequence is CASSPPGGRGTDTQYF. The DNA for the CDR3 is TGTGCCAGCAGTCCCCCGGGGGGCCGGGGGACAGATACGCAGTATTTT.

J is TRBJ1-2 and V is TRBV9, with 7 bases aligning to TRBD1. In germline, CDR1 is SGDLS, CDR2 YYNGEE. The CDR3 runs to 15 residues. J lost 2 bases, V lost 4 bases, and 8 bases had no gene match. CDR3 sequence: CASSPTTGWNYGYTF. The CDR3 region has the DNA TGTGCCAGCAGCCCAACGACAGGGTGGAACTATGGCTACACCTTC.

The chain uses TRBV28 and TRBJ1-4; 8 bases match TRBD1. The CDR3 is made up of 14 amino acids. The V segment lost 9 bases and the J segment 3 bases; nucleotides outside the gene matches: 6. The germline gives CDR1 MDHEN, CDR2 SYDVKM. CDR3 amino acids: CASFDRGPNEKLFF. CDR3 in DNA: TGTGCCAGTTTCGACAGGGGACCTAATGAAAAACTGTTTTTT.

The chain is built from TRBV7-9 and TRBJ2-7; D uncertain. Trimming cost V 5 bases and J 5 bases, with 10 bases left between them. CDR3 length: 12 residues. Germline V gene data show CDR1 as SEHNR and CDR2 as FQNEAQ (reference sequence). The CDR3 spells CASSGLRDEQYF. The CDR3 nucleotides are TGTGCCAGCAGCGGTCTGCGAGACGAGCAGTACTTC.

The chain employs TRBV30 and TRBJ1-1, with TRBD1 identical over 8 bases. Germline V lookup: CDR1 GTSNPN, CDR2 SVGIG (reference sequence). The CDR3 loop spans 18 amino acids. J lost 0 bases, V lost 2 bases, and 14 bases had no gene match. This CDR3 is CAWSSKRSGQVMNTEAFF. In nucleotides, the CDR3 is TGTGCCTGGAGTTCCAAGAGGTCGGGACAGGTGATGAACACTGAAGCTTTCTTT.

The V gene is TRBV5-6, the J gene TRBJ1-2; D remains ambiguous. The CDR3 covers 16 residues. Deletions cut 4 bases from V and 4 bases from J, with 20 bases between. CDR1 is SGHDT and CDR2 is YYEEEE in the germline V gene. CDR3 nucleotide sequence: TGTGCCAGCAGCCTCCGCACCGGGAGGATTTTCTATGGCTACACCTTC. It encodes CASSLRTGRIFYGYTF.

This clone has just a few counts. The J gene is TRBJ2-2, the V gene TRBV27; D unresolved. Trimming removed 7 bases from V and 7 bases from J, with 13 bases in between. Germline V lookup: CDR1 MNHEY, CDR2 SMNVEV (reference sequence). This CDR3 has 13 amino acids. The CDR3 loop reads CASISGSGGELFF. The CDR3 coding sequence is TGTGCCAGCATCTCCGGGTCGGGCGGGGAGCTGTTTTTT.

The chain couples TRBV28 to TRBJ1-5; tentative D call: TRBD1 (5 bases). Trimming pared 6 bases from V and 0 bases from J, leaving 18 bases between. From germline, CDR1 is MDHEN and CDR2 SYDVKM. The CDR3 contains 17 residues. The CDR3 sequence: CASSHPWPTDSNQPQHF. In nucleotides, the CDR3 is TGTGCCAGCAGCCATCCTTGGCCGACAGATAGCAATCAGCCCCAGCATTTT.

V gene TRBV2 combines with J gene TRBJ1-2; 7 bases are shared with TRBD1. From germline, CDR1 is SNHLY and CDR2 FYNNEI. The junction had 9 bases not matched to a gene; V was cut back by 4 bases and J by 4 bases. The CDR3 contains 15 residues. CDR3 in DNA: TGTGCCAGCAGTGGGGTTGGACAGGATATCTATGGCTACACCTTC. It codes for CASSGVGQDIYGYTF.

On this clone: At one of its ends the junction is not consistent with the germline gene, which may arise from a read error. The chain carries TRBV18 and TRBJ1-4, with D unclear. The CDR3 contains 14 residues. Germline CDR1 is KGHSH and CDR2 is LQKENI. The CDR3 coding sequence is TGTGCCAGCTCGCCACAGCCAACTAATGAAAAACTGTTTTTT. This translates into CASSPQPTNEKLFF.

The genes are TRBV9 and TRBJ2-7, with 9 bases that match TRBD1. The V gene's germline CDR1 is SGDLS and CDR2 YYNGEE. The CDR3 has 15 residues. The trim removed 3 bases at V and 3 bases at J, leaving 7 bases unmatched. The CDR3 region has the DNA TGTGCCAGCAGCGGTGAACAGGGGGCCCACTACGAGCAGTACTTC. It yields the protein CASSGEQGAHYEQYF. The full variable domain, rest sourced from reference TRBV9 and TRBJ2-7, is DSGVTQTPKHLITATGQRVTLRCSPRSGDLSVYWYQQSLDQGLQFLIQYYNGEERAKGNILERFSAQQFPDLHSELNLSSLELGDSALYFCASSGEQGAHYEQYFGPGTRLTVT.

This rearrangement joins TRBV5-6 to TRBJ1-1; no definite D call. The V and J ends lost 6 bases and 4 bases respectively, with 16 bases between them. From germline, CDR1 is SGHDT and CDR2 YYEEEE. The CDR3 runs 14 residues. The DNA of the CDR3 is TGTGCCAGCATCCCTGGCCCGGGGAGCACTGAAGCTTTCTTT. Protein sequence: CASIPGPGSTEAFF. Supplemented by reference TRBV5-6 and TRBJ1-1, the full variable domain reads DAGVTQSPTHLIKTRGQQVTLRCSPKSGHDTVSWYQQALGQGPQFIFQYYEEEERQRGNFPDRFSGHQFPNYSSELNVNALLLGDSALYLCASIPGPGSTEAFFGQGTRLTVV.

This clone turned up a few times. The chain uses TRBV5-1 and TRBJ2-7; 7 positions agree with TRBD2. The germline gives CDR1 SGHRS, CDR2 YFSETQ. V was pared by 3 bases and J by 7 bases, with 10 bases of the junction left unmatched. The CDR3 covers 14 residues. CDR3 residues: CASSSTSSLGEQYF. The CDR3 DNA follows: TGCGCCAGCAGCTCGACTAGCTCCCTCGGGGAGCAGTACTTC.

Here the CDR3 reads CASSFLTGGGRSYEQYF. Here the CDR3 DNA reads TGTGCCAGCAGCTTCCTCACAGGGGGCGGCAGGTCCTACGAGCAGTACTTC. The J gene is TRBJ2-7, the V gene TRBV7-2; 9 bases fit TRBD1. Germline V gene data show CDR1 as SGHTA and CDR2 as FQGNSA. V lost 3 bases, J lost 1 base, and 10 bases stayed unmatched. The CDR3 is made up of 17 amino acids.

This clone appeared a few times. The V call is TRBV27, the J call TRBJ2-6, with D perhaps matching TRBD2 (5 bases). The CDR3 totals 17 residues. V lost 3 bases to trimming and J lost 1 base, with 13 bases between them. Germline values: CDR1 MNHEY, CDR2 SMNVEV (reference sequence). In DNA, the CDR3 is TGTGCCAGCAGTTTGCTCACGGGGAGTTCTGGGGCCAACGTCCTGACTTTC. Residues: CASSLLTGSSGANVLTF.

V and J are TRBV5-1 and TRBJ1-5; D uncertain. V lost 1 base to trimming and J lost 3 bases, with 11 bases between them. Germline V CDR1 and CDR2: SGHRS, YFSETQ. The CDR3 totals 15 residues. The CDR3 coding sequence is TGCGCCAGCAGCTTGAGCCCGGGGTCCAATCAGCCCCAGCATTTT. Translation gives CASSLSPGSNQPQHF.

This clone was seen a handful of times. V usage is TRBV11-1 and J usage is TRBJ2-1, with 7 bases that match TRBD2. After removal of 3 bases from V and 6 bases from J, the junction contained 8 bases not matched to a gene. This CDR3 comprises 15 residues. CDR1 is SGHAT and CDR2 is FQDESV in the germline V gene (reference sequence). Here the CDR3 DNA reads TGTGCCAGCAGCTTTGGCGGGAGAGGTCCCAATGAGCAGTTCTTC. Translated: CASSFGGRGPNEQFF. The complete variable domain, with remaining parts taken from reference TRBV11-1 and TRBJ2-1, reads EAEVAQSPRYKITEKSQAVAFWCDPISGHATLYWYRQILGQGPELLVQFQDESVVDDSQLPKDRFSAERLKGVDSTLKIQPAELGDSAMYLCASSFGGRGPNEQFFGPGTRLTVL.

This clone appeared a few times. In nucleotides, the CDR3 is TGTGCCAGCAGCTTGGGCCCGGGACAGGGGAATGGCTACACCTTC. It translates to CASSLGPGQGNGYTF. This chain links TRBV5-4 with TRBJ1-2; 10 bases are shared with TRBD1. There are 15 residues in the CDR3. The V segment lost 0 bases and the J segment 6 bases; nucleotides outside the gene matches: 5. Germline CDR1 and CDR2: SGHNT and YYREEE (reference sequence). Full variable domain (remainder filled in from reference TRBV5-4 and TRBJ1-2): ETGVTQSPTHLIKTRGQQVTLRCSSQSGHNTVSWYQQALGQGPQFIFQYYREEENGRGNFPPRFSGLQFPNYSSELNVNALELDDSALYLCASSLGPGQGNGYTFGSGTRLTVV.

The sample holds a few counts of this clone. The V call is TRBV6-5, the J call TRBJ1-4; 7 bases align to TRBD1. Germline trimming cut 0 bases from V and 7 bases from J; bases unmatched to any gene: 5. The germline CDR1 and CDR2 sequences are MNHEY and SVGAGI. The length of the CDR3 is 15 residues. CDR3 nucleotides: TGTGCCAGCAGTTACTCGAGGGGGCTGGTTGAAAAACTGTTTTTT. This codes for CASSYSRGLVEKLFF.